The entry below describes one TCR beta chain. This entry comes from a study of T cell repertoires in cytomegalovirus infection. This CDR3 has 15 amino acids. From germline, CDR1 is MNHNS and CDR2 SASEGT. Trimming left V 10 bases short and J 4 bases short, with 22 bases between. TCRdb recomputed calls from the reads with MiXCR, one row per CDR3 protein. The sample records roughly 230,000 distinct CDR3 sequences, about 12% being singletons. The TCR comes from a human donor in good health (CMV status not recorded). Some clones in this sample may be carry-over from other donors' samples. The chain combines TRBV6-1 with TRBJ1-1; D is unclear. Sequencing used PBMCs. CDR3 nucleotides: TGTGCCACCCTTCTGTCCTCCCAAGGGAGCACTGAAGCTTTCTTT. It yields the protein CATLLSSQGSTEAFF.